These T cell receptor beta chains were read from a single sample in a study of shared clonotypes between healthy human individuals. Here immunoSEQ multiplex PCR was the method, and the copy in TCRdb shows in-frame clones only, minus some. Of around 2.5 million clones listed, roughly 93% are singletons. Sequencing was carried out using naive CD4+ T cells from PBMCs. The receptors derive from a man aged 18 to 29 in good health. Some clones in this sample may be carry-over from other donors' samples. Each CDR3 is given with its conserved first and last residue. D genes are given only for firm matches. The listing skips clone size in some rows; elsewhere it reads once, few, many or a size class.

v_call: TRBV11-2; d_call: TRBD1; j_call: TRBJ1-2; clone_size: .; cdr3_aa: CASSHADDRALSGYTF; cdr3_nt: TGTGCCAGCAGCCATGCCGACGACAGGGCGCTCTCTGGCTACACCTTC
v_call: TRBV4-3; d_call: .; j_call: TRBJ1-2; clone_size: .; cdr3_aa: CASSQEEGYYGYTF; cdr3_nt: TGCGCCAGCAGCCAAGAAGAAGGGTACTATGGCTACACCTTC
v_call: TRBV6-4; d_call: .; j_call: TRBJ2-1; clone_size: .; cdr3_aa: CASSYSPGLPGINEQFF; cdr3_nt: TGTGCCAGCAGTTACTCCCCCGGGCTCCCAGGGATCAATGAGCAGTTCTTC
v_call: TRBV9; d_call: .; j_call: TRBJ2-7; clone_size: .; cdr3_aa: CASSGAGDEQYF; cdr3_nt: TGTGCCAGCAGCGGGGCCGGGGACGAGCAGTACTTC
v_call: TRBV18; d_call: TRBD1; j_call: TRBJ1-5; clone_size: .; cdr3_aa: CASSRDRGYQHF; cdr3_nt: TGTGCCAGCTCTCGGGACAGGGGTTACCAGCATTTT
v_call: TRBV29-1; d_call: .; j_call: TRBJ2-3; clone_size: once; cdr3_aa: CSVLGTDTQYF; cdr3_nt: TGCAGCGTGCTAGGTACAGATACGCAGTATTTT
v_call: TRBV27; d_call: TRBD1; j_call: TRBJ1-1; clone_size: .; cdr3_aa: CASSLMSRGRVTEAFF; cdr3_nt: TGTGCCAGCAGTTTAATGTCCAGGGGGCGCGTCACTGAAGCTTTCTTT
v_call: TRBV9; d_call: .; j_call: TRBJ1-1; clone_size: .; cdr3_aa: CASSPRTDTEAFF; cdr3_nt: TGTGCCAGCAGCCCAAGGACAGACACTGAAGCTTTCTTT
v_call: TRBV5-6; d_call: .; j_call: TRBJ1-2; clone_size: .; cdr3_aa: CASSLDYTGRPNYGYTF; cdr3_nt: TGTGCCAGCAGCTTGGATTACACAGGGCGACCTAACTATGGCTACACCTTC
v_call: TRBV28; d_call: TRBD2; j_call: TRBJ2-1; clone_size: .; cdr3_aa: CASSLTSGRIYNEQFF; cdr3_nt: TGTGCCAGCAGTTTGACTAGCGGGAGGATCTACAATGAGCAGTTCTTC
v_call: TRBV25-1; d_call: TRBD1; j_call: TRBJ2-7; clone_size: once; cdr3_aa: CASSGTVKTYEQYF; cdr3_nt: TGTGCCAGCAGCGGGACAGTAAAGACCTACGAGCAGTACTTC
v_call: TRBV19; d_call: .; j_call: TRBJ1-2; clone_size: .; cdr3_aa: CASSMGGTYGYTF; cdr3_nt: TGTGCCAGTAGTATGGGGGGAACCTATGGCTACACCTTC
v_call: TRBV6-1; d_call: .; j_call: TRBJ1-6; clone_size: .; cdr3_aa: CASSEAVQAANSPLHF; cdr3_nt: TGTGCCAGCAGTGAGGCGGTACAGGCTGCGAATTCACCCCTCCACTTT
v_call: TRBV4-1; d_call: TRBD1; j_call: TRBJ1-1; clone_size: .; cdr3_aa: CASSQEGSGATGGAFF; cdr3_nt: TGCGCCAGCAGCCAAGAGGGATCAGGGGCTACAGGGGGGGCTTTCTTT
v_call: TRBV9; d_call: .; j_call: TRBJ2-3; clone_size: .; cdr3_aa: CASSEGMGVMDTQYF; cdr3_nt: TGTGCCAGCAGCGAGGGGATGGGCGTGATGGATACGCAGTATTTT
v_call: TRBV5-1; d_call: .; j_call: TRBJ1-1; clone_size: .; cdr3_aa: CASSLEGARAEAFF; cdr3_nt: TGCGCCAGCAGCTTGGAAGGTGCGAGGGCGGAAGCTTTCTTT
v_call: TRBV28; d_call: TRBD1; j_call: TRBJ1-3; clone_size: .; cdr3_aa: CASTSPGGGPSGNTIYF; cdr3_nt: TGTGCCAGCACCTCACCGGGAGGGGGCCCTTCTGGAAACACCATATATTTT
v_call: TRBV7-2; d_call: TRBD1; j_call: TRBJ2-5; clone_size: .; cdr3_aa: CASSLSGTGVFGETQYF; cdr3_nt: TGTGCCAGCAGCTTATCCGGGACAGGGGTTTTTGGGGAGACCCAGTACTTC
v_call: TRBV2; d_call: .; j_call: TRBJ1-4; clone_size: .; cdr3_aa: CASSQAARGEKLFF; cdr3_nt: TGTGCCAGCAGCCAGGCCGCCAGGGGTGAAAAACTGTTTTTT
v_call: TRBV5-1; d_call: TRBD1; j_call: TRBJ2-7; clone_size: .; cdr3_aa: CASRLNDRVPYEQYF; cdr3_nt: TGCGCCAGCAGATTGAACGACAGGGTCCCCTACGAGCAGTACTTC
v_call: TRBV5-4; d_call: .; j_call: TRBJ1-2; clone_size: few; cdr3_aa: CASSLEADYGYTF; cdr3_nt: TGTGCCAGCAGCTTGGAGGCAGACTATGGCTACACCTTC
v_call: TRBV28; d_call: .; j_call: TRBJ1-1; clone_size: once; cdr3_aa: CASSLPGTPKAFF; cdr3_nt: TGTGCCAGCAGCTTACCCGGGACCCCCAAAGCTTTCTTT
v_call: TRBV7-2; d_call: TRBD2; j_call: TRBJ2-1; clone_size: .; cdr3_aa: CASSSQTSLAGVGNEQFF; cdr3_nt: TGTGCCAGCAGCTCACAAACATCCCTAGCGGGAGTGGGCAATGAGCAGTTCTTC
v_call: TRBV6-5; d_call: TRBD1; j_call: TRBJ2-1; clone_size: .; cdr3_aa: CASSSRDRGFNEQFF; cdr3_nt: TGTGCCAGCAGTTCCCGGGACAGGGGTTTCAATGAGCAGTTCTTC
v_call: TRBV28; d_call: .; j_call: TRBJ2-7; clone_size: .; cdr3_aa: CASSNGSVSYEQYF; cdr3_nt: TGTGCCAGCAGTAACGGTTCAGTCTCCTACGAGCAGTACTTC
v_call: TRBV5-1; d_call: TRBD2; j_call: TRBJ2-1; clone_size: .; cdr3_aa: CASSYLAGGPNEQFF; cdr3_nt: TGCGCCAGCAGCTACTTAGCGGGAGGGCCAAATGAGCAGTTCTTC
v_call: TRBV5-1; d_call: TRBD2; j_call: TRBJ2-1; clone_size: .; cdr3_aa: CASSPLAGYNEQFF; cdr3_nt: TGCGCCAGCAGTCCACTAGCGGGATACAATGAGCAGTTCTTC
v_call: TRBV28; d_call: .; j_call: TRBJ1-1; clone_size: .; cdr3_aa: CASSLLMGHGSNTEAFF; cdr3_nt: TGTGCCAGCAGTTTATTAATGGGACACGGCTCGAACACTGAAGCTTTCTTT
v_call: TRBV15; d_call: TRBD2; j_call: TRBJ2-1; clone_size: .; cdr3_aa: CATSMGLAEYNEQFF; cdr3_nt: TGTGCCACCAGCATGGGACTAGCAGAGTACAATGAGCAGTTCTTC
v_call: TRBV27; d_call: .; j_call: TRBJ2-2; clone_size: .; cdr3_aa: CASSPSHRARTGELFF; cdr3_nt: TGTGCCAGCAGTCCCTCGCACAGGGCGAGGACCGGGGAGCTGTTTTTT
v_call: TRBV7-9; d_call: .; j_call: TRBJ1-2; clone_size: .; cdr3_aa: CASSLIASLHGYTF; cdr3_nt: TGTGCCAGCAGCTTAATCGCCAGCTTGCATGGCTACACCTTC
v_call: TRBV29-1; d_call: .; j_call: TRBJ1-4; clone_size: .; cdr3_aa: CSVGDGYNEKLFF; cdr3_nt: TGCAGCGTCGGGGACGGGTATAATGAAAAACTGTTTTTT
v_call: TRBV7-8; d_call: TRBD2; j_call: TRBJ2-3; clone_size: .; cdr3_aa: CASSPLHVTSGSDTQYF; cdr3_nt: TGTGCCAGCAGCCCCCTTCATGTTACTAGCGGGTCGGATACGCAGTATTTT
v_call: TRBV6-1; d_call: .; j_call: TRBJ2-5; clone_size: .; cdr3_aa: CASSEDLGQETQYF; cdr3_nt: TGTGCCAGCAGCGAGGACTTGGGGCAAGAGACCCAGTACTTC
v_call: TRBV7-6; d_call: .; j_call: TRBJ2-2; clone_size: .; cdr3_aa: CASSPSGQGELFF; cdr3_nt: TGTGCCAGCAGCCCATCGGGGCAAGGGGAGCTGTTTTTT
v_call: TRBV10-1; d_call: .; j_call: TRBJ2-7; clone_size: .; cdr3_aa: CASSDYYEQYF; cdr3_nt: TGCGCCAGCAGTGATTACTACGAGCAGTACTTC
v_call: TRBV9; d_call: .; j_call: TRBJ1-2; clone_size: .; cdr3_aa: CASSPATGNYGYTF; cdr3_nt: TGTGCCAGCAGCCCTGCGACAGGCAACTATGGCTACACCTTC
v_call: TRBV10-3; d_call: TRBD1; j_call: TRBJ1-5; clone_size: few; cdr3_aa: CAISENRTGAVGTQHF; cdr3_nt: TGTGCCATCAGTGAGAACCGGACAGGGGCTGTTGGAACCCAGCATTTT
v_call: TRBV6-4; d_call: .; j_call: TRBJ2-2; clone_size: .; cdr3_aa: CASSDRTNTGELFF; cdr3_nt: TGTGCCAGCAGTGACAGAACGAACACCGGGGAGCTGTTTTTT
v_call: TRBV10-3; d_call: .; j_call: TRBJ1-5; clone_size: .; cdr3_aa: CAISEGNQPQHF; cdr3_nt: TGTGCCATCAGTGAGGGTAATCAGCCCCAGCATTTT
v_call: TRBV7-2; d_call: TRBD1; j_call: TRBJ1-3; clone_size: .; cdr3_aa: CASRPGGRGNTIYF; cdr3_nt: TGTGCCAGCAGACCAGGGGGTCGTGGAAACACCATATATTTT
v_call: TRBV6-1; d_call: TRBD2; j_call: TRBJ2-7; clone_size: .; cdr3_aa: CASSEGGSGGYEQYF; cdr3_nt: TGTGCCAGCAGTGAAGGCGGTAGCGGGGGATACGAGCAGTACTTC
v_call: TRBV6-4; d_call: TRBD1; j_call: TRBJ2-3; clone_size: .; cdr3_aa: CASSLGTGVTDTQYF; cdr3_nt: TGTGCCAGCAGCCTCGGGACAGGGGTTACAGATACGCAGTATTTT
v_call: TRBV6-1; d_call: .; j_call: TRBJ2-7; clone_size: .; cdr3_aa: CASIRSYEQYF; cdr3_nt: TGTGCCAGCATACGGAGCTACGAGCAGTACTTC
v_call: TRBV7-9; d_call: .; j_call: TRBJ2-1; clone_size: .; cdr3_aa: CASNTRDGYNEQFF; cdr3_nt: TGTGCCAGCAACACCCGGGACGGCTACAATGAGCAGTTCTTC
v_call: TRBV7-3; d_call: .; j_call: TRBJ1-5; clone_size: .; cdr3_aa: CASSKGGYNQPQHF; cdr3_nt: TGTGCCAGCAGCAAGGGAGGGTACAACCAGCCCCAGCATTTT
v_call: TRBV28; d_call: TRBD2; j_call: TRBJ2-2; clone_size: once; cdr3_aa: CASIAGGGNAGELFF; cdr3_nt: TGTGCCAGCATAGCGGGAGGGGGTAACGCCGGGGAGCTGTTTTTT
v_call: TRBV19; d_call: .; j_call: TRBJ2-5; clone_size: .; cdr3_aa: CASSLDRGAVETQYF; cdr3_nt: TGTGCCAGTAGCCTCGACCGGGGCGCGGTGGAGACCCAGTACTTC
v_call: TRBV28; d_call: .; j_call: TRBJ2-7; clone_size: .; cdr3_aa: CASSFLSSYEQYF; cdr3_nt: TGTGCCAGCAGTTTTTTAAGCTCCTACGAGCAGTACTTC
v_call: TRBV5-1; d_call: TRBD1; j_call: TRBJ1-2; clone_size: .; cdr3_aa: CASSLDSRGRDYGYTF; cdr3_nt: TGCGCCAGCAGCTTGGATTCCAGGGGGCGCGACTATGGCTACACCTTC
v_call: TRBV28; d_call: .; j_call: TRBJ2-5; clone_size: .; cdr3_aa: CASSWETQYF; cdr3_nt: TGTGCCAGCAGTTGGGAGACCCAGTACTTC
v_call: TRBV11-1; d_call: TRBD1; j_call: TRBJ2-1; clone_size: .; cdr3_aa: CASSLQGAYNEQFF; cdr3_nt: TGTGCCAGCAGCTTGCAGGGGGCGTACAATGAGCAGTTCTTC
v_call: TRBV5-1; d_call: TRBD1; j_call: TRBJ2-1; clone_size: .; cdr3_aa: CASSSPEGQGLYNEQFF; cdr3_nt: TGCGCCAGCAGCTCCCCGGAAGGACAGGGGTTATACAATGAGCAGTTCTTC
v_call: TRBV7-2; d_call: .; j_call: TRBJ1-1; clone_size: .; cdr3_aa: CASSLEAPGRAFF; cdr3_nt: TGTGCCAGCAGCTTAGAGGCCCCGGGGCGAGCTTTCTTT
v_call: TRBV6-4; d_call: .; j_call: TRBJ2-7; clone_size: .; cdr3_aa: CASSVEPLSGEQYF; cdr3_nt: TGTGCCAGCAGTGTGGAGCCTCTGAGTGGCGAGCAGTACTTC